This T cell receptor beta chain came from a study of T cell changes during pregnancy in multiple sclerosis. Sequenced by immunoSEQ multiplex PCR; TCRdb stores in-frame clones only, minus some. Seen here are about 35,000 clones, roughly 90% observed once, and the top ten hold roughly 5.4%. This clone was seen once. Material: peripheral blood, obtained in the third trimester of pregnancy. The origin of this receptor is a female donor in good health, enrolled as a control in a pregnancy study.

The DNA of the CDR3 is TGTGCCAGCAGTACCCAGGGGCCGGGGACTGAAGCTTTCTTT. It codes for CASSTQGPGTEAFF. This chain links TRBV27 with TRBJ1-1, with a possible D match to TRBD1 (6 bases). Deletions cut 5 bases from V and 5 bases from J, with 15 bases between. Germline assignment: CDR1 MNHEY and CDR2 SMNVEV (reference sequence). This CDR3 is built from 14 residues.